The 22 T cell receptor beta chains listed next were all sequenced from one sample in a study of blood T cell repertoires in COVID-19 (TCRdb year 2020). The library relied on the immunoSEQ multiplex PCR assay. In its TCRdb copy, this immuneACCESS table keeps in-frame sequences only and misses some clones. Where compared with another copy, unresolved V genes explain less than half of these, and the others have no known cause. A total of a few hundred thousand clones appear in this sample, 80% to 90% of them only once. Roughly a tenth of the sample is taken by the ten largest. The sequenced sample was peripheral blood. These receptors came from a woman in her twenties or thirties with COVID-19, enrolled during active disease.

This chain connects TRBV7-9 to TRBJ2-1; D is possibly TRBD2 (5 bases). The CDR3 length is 15 residues. V lost 3 bases, J lost 7 bases, and 16 bases lay in between. The V gene's germline CDR1 is SEHNR and CDR2 FQNEAQ (reference sequence). This CDR3 reads CASSFSDWGINEQFF. The CDR3 nucleotides read TGTGCCAGCAGCTTCTCGGACTGGGGAATAAATGAGCAGTTCTTC.

The chain uses TRBV19 and TRBJ2-5, with D tentatively TRBD1 (5 bases). The V gene's germline CDR1 is LNHDA and CDR2 SQIVND (reference sequence). This CDR3 has 11 amino acids. V dropped 11 bases and J dropped 5 bases, with 12 bases sitting between them. CDR3 nucleotides: TGTGCCGTCGGGCAGGGCGAGACCCAGTACTTC. Amino acid sequence: CAVGQGETQYF. The whole variable domain, filled in from reference TRBV19 and TRBJ2-5, reads DGGITQSPKYLFRKEGQNVTLSCEQNLNHDAMYWYRQDPGQGLRLIYYSQIVNDFQKGDIAEGYSVSREKKESFPLTVTSAQKNPTAFYLCAVGQGETQYFGPGTRLLVL.

This clone showed up just once. V is TRBV5-1 and J is TRBJ2-3; 12 nucleotides agree with TRBD2. After removal of 1 base from V and 5 bases from J, the junction contained 5 bases not matched to a gene. CDR3 length equals 16 residues. Germline V lookup: CDR1 SGHRS, CDR2 YFSETQ. The CDR3 bases are TGCGCCAGCAGCTTGTCCGGACTAGCGGGAAAAGATACGCAGTATTTT. This translates into CASSLSGLAGKDTQYF.

The rearrangement uses TRBV6-5 and TRBJ2-6; tentatively, D is TRBD2 (7 bases). Germline loops: CDR1 MNHEY, CDR2 SVGAGI. Trimming removed 11 bases at V and 3 bases at J, with 17 bases between. The CDR3 is 15 residues long. The CDR3 sequence is CARGGGGGGANVLTF. In DNA form, the CDR3 reads TGTGCCCGCGGAGGGGGGGGAGGTGGGGCCAACGTCCTGACTTTC.

The sample holds one count of this clone. This chain uses TRBV9 with TRBJ2-6, with 9 bases matching TRBD1. The CDR3 totals 16 residues. Germline lookup yields CDR1 SGDLS and CDR2 YYNGEE. V lost 4 bases to trimming and J lost 8 bases; unmatched junction nucleotides: 10. The CDR3: CASSPSPGQGSNVLTF. The CDR3 bases are TGTGCCAGCAGCCCATCACCGGGACAGGGATCCAACGTCCTGACTTTC.

In the case of this clone: The same CDR3 arises from other DNA sequences in this sample as well. The V call is TRBV10-1, the J call TRBJ2-7, with D tentatively TRBD2 (6 bases). CDR1 and CDR2 from the germline V gene are WNHNN and SYGVQD (reference sequence). The length of the CDR3 is 14 residues. Trimming took off 0 bases at V and 4 bases at J, with 10 bases between the two ends. The CDR3 nucleotides are TGCGCCAGCAGTGAGTCGACCGGGACTTACGAGCAGTACTTC. Translating gives CASSESTGTYEQYF.

The rearrangement links TRBV11-2 to TRBJ2-7; 8 nucleotides line up with TRBD1. V trimming: 5 bases; J trimming: 5 bases; junction bases outside the gene matches: 8. The CDR3 is made up of 14 amino acids. Germline V CDR1 and CDR2: SGHAT, FQNNGV. CDR3 in DNA: TGTGCCAGCAGCCGACTGGCAGGGGGCCACGAGCAGTACTTC. Protein sequence: CASSRLAGGHEQYF. The whole variable domain, remainder taken from reference TRBV11-2 and TRBJ2-7, is EAGVAQSPRYKIIEKRQSVAFWCNPISGHATLYWYQQILGQGPKLLIQFQNNGVVDDSQLPKDRFSAERLKGVDSTLKIQPAKLEDSAVYLCASSRLAGGHEQYFGPGTRLTVT.

The rearrangement uses TRBV4-3 and TRBJ2-1; 11 nucleotides agree with TRBD2. The germline CDR1 and CDR2 sequences are LGHNA and YSLEER. The CDR3 is 16 amino acids. With 4 bases clipped from V and 10 bases from J, the junction kept 12 bases outside the gene matches. DNA of the CDR3: TGCGCCAGCAGCCCCTGGCTAGCGGGAGGCATAGACGAGCAGTTCTTC. Its translation: CASSPWLAGGIDEQFF.

The gene calls are TRBV10-3 and TRBJ2-7, with a weak D call TRBD2 (6 bases). This CDR3 comprises 14 residues. Germline lookup yields CDR1 ENHRY and CDR2 SYGVKD. V was pared by 7 bases and J by 1 base, with 14 bases between. CDR3 region: CAITTSPASYEQYF. The CDR3 DNA is TGTGCCATCACCACTAGCCCAGCGTCCTACGAGCAGTACTTC.

The chain employs TRBV7-2 and TRBJ2-7; the D gene is possibly TRBD1 (6 bases). CDR1 SGHTA and CDR2 FQGNSA come from the germline V gene. The CDR3 covers 13 residues. The germline V and J ends were trimmed by 4 bases and 3 bases, with 10 bases remaining between them. The CDR3 loop reads CASSSLDSYEQYF. The CDR3 DNA follows: TGTGCCAGCAGCTCCTTGGACAGCTACGAGCAGTACTTC.

The rearrangement links TRBV5-8 to TRBJ2-3; no clear D gene. Germline V gives CDR1 SGHTS, CDR2 YDEGEE. The CDR3 is made up of 16 amino acids. Trimming shortened V by 1 base and J by 2 bases, and 14 bases separated the two germline ends. In DNA form, the CDR3 reads TGTGCCAGCAGCTTGTTTTCAGGCAAAGTCACAGATACGCAGTATTTT. It specifies CASSLFSGKVTDTQYF.

The V gene is TRBV24-1, the J gene TRBJ2-3, with D perhaps TRBD2 (6 bases). CDR1 is KGHDR, CDR2 SFDVKD, per germline. Deletions cut 1 base from V and 1 base from J, with 14 bases between. The CDR3 length is 17 residues. The CDR3 reads CATSDLAPGLRTDTQYF. The CDR3, as DNA: TGTGCCACCAGTGATTTAGCCCCGGGACTGCGCACAGATACGCAGTATTTT.

This clone was counted between two and nine times. This chain connects TRBV5-6 to TRBJ2-1; 13 bases match TRBD2. Trimming removed 2 bases from V and 7 bases from J; junction bases left unmatched: 3. There are 15 residues in the CDR3. In germline, CDR1 is SGHDT, CDR2 YYEEEE. The CDR3 coding sequence is TGTGCCAGCAGCTTCGGGACTAGCGGGGTTAATGAGCAGTTCTTC. Its translation is CASSFGTSGVNEQFF.

The gene calls are TRBV30 and TRBJ1-5, with D perhaps TRBD1 (6 bases). The CDR3 spans 13 residues. The germline V gene has CDR1 GTSNPN and CDR2 SVGIG (reference sequence). The V end was cut by 5 bases, the J end by 1 base, with 9 bases between. The chain's CDR3 is CAWGGASNQPQHF. The CDR3 DNA is TGTGCCTGGGGGGGGGCAAGCAATCAGCCCCAGCATTTT.

CDR3 sequence (DNA): TGTGCCAGCAGCTTCGGGACTTTATACGAGCAGTACTTC. This gives the protein CASSFGTLYEQYF. The rearrangement links TRBV11-2 to TRBJ2-7; possible D gene TRBD2, 6 bases. Deletions cut 3 bases from V and 4 bases from J, with 10 bases between. CDR1 and CDR2 (germline): SGHAT, FQNNGV. There are 13 residues in the CDR3.

The rearrangement uses TRBV5-1 and TRBJ2-3; the D gene is possibly TRBD2 (5 bases). V lost 6 bases and J 0 bases, leaving 11 bases between the germline ends. The CDR3 runs to 14 residues. The germline V gene has CDR1 SGHRS and CDR2 YFSETQ. CDR3 coding DNA: TGCGCCAGCAACCGGGGTATTAGCACAGATACGCAGTATTTT. Its protein is CASNRGISTDTQYF.

The chain recombines TRBV7-9 with TRBJ2-7; TRBD1 aligns across 10 bases. CDR1 is SEHNR and CDR2 is FQNEAQ in the germline V gene (reference sequence). V shed 8 bases, J shed 2 bases, and the junction held 6 bases outside the gene matches. The CDR3 is 14 residues long. DNA for the CDR3: TGTGCCAGCGCTCACGGGACAGGGGCCTACGAGCAGTACTTC. Translating it yields CASAHGTGAYEQYF.

A single count supports this clone. The gene calls are TRBV7-2 and TRBJ2-5; 11 nucleotides match TRBD2. The germline V gene encodes CDR1 SGHTA and CDR2 FQGNSA. This CDR3 has 15 amino acids. After removal of 5 bases from V and 5 bases from J, the junction contained 7 bases not matched to a gene. The CDR3: CASSGGLAVLETQYF. CDR3 in DNA: TGTGCCAGCAGCGGGGGACTAGCGGTCCTCGAGACCCAGTACTTC.

The rearrangement uses TRBV2 and TRBJ1-4; 7 bases fit TRBD1. The germline gives CDR1 SNHLY, CDR2 FYNNEI. The CDR3 has 16 residues. With 6 bases clipped from V and 1 base from J, the junction kept 8 bases outside the gene matches. CDR3 sequence reads: CASRTQGFGTNEKLFF. CDR3 DNA: TGTGCCAGCAGAACACAGGGGTTTGGAACTAATGAAAAACTGTTTTTT.

The rearrangement uses TRBV4-1 and TRBJ2-5; D uncertain. This CDR3 spans 14 amino acids. V was pared by 0 bases and J by 0 bases, with 5 bases between. Germline lookup yields CDR1 MGHRA and CDR2 YSYEKL. CDR3 DNA sequence: TGCGCCAGCAGCCAAGATCTGTACCAAGAGACCCAGTACTTC. Encoded protein: CASSQDLYQETQYF.

V is TRBV27 and J is TRBJ2-7; no clear D. This CDR3 is built from 12 residues. V was shortened by 7 bases and J by 1 base, with 8 bases between the two germline ends. The V gene's germline CDR1 is MNHEY and CDR2 SMNVEV (reference sequence). Written as DNA, the CDR3 is TGTGCCAGCATCAGTGCTTCCTACGAGCAGTACTTC. It encodes CASISASYEQYF.

The chain carries TRBV14 and TRBJ2-4; 11 bases agree with TRBD2. After removal of 3 bases from V and 0 bases from J, the junction contained 19 bases not matched to a gene. Germline V gene data show CDR1 as SGHDN and CDR2 as FVKESK. The CDR3 has 22 amino acids. The CDR3 loop is CASSQPMLGTGTSGLAKNIQYF. CDR3 coding DNA: TGTGCCAGCAGCCAGCCAATGTTGGGGACCGGGACTAGCGGCCTAGCCAAAAACATTCAGTACTTC.